The subject of this entry is one T cell receptor (beta chain). Per the original methods: Reference gene primers were amplified, and this amplification served to estimate nucleated cell counts. Repertoires were generated with immunoSEQ multiplex PCR, while TCRdb's copy carries only in-frame clones and drops some. For V, J and clone size, that table is used; D and trimming come from the DNA. The sample holds about 150,000 clones, roughly 80% seen once. This sample stems from a study of blood T cell repertoires in COVID-19. For the study at large: Material from acute and convalescent COVID-19 was sourced from the United States, Italy and Spain. From T cells, B-cell-depleted T cells, or PBMCs came the material, which was cDNA or gDNA.

Germline V gene data show CDR1 as SGDLS and CDR2 as YYNGEE. Trimming cost V 4 bases and J 1 base, with 15 bases left between them. The CDR3 runs 16 residues. Sequencing used peripheral blood. The clonotype comes from an elderly woman with acute or convalescent COVID-19. The chain is built from TRBV9 and TRBJ1-3, with TRBD1 as a possible D gene (6 bases). DNA of the CDR3: TGTGCCAGCAGCTTCCTCGACAGGCAATCTGGAAACACCATATATTTT. Its translation is CASSFLDRQSGNTIYF.